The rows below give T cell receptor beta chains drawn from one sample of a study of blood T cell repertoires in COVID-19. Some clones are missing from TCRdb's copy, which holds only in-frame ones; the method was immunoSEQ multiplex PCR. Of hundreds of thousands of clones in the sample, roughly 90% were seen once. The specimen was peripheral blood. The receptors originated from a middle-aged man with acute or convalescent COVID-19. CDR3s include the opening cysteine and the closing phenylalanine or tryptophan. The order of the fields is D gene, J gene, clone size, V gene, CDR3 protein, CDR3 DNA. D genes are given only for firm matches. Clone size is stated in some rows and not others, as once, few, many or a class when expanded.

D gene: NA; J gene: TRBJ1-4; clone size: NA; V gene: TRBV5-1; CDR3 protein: CASSQWGGSVNEKLFF; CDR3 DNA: TGCGCCAGCAGCCAATGGGGAGGCAGCGTTAATGAAAAACTGTTTTTT
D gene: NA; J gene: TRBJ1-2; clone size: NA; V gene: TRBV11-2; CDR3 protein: CASSLAGVQNYGYTF; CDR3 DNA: TGTGCCAGCAGCTTAGCGGGGGTTCAAAACTATGGCTACACCTTC
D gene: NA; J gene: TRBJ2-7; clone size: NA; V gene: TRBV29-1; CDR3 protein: CSVVPTGTYEQYF; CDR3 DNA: TGCAGCGTTGTCCCAACAGGCACCTACGAGCAGTACTTC
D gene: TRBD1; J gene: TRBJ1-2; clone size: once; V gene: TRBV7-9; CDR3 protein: CASSLGSGTGDGYTF; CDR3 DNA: TGTGCCAGCAGCTTAGGGTCGGGGACAGGCGATGGCTACACCTTC
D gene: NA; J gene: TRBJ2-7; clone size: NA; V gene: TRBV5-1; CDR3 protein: CASSLRGYEQYF; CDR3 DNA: TGCGCCAGCAGCTTGAGGGGGTACGAGCAGTACTTC
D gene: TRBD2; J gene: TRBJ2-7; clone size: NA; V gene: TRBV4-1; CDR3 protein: CASSQESRVAGVSEQYF; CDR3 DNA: TGCGCCAGCAGCCAAGAAAGTCGGGTAGCGGGAGTTTCCGAGCAGTACTTC
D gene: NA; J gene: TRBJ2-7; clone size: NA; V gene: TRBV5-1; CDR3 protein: CASSLAGLSYEQYF; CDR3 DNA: TGCGCCAGCAGCTTGGCGGGACTTTCCTACGAGCAGTACTTC
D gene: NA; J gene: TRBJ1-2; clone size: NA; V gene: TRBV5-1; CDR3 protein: CASSSLGGNNYGYTF; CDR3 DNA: TGCGCCAGCAGCTCCTTGGGGGGAAATAACTATGGCTACACCTTC
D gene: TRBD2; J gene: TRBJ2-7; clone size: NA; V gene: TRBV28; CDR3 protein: CASSFPSGGPSYEQYF; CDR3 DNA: TGTGCCAGCAGTTTTCCTAGCGGGGGTCCATCCTACGAGCAGTACTTC
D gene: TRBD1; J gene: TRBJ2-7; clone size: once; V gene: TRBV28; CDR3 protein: CASSDTGTGGYEQYF; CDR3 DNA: TGTGCCAGCAGCGACACCGGGACAGGGGGTTACGAGCAGTACTTC
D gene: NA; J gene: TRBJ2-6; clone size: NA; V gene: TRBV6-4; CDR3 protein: CASSDSGAGANVLTF; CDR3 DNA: TGTGCCAGCAGTGACTCAGGGGCTGGGGCCAACGTCCTGACTTTC
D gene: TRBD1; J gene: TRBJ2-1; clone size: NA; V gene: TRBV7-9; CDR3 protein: CASSPRTGGNYNEQFF; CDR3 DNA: TGTGCCAGCAGCCCACGGACAGGGGGCAACTACAATGAGCAGTTCTTC
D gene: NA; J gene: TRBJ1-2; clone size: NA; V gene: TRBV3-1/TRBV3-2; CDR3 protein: CASSQDMWEVDGYTF; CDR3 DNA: TGTGCCAGCAGCCAAGATATGTGGGAGGTCGATGGCTACACCTTC
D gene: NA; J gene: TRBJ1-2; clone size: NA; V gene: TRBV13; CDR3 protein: CASSLGRALGGYTF; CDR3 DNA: TGTGCCAGCAGCTTGGGCAGGGCCCTTGGTGGCTACACCTTC
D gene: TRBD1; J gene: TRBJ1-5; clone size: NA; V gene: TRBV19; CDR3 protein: CASSIRGQVWNQPQHF; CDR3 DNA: TGTGCCAGTAGTATCCGAGGACAGGTGTGGAATCAGCCCCAGCATTTT
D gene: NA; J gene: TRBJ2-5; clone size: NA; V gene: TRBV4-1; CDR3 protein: CASSQEEETQYF; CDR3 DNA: TGCGCCAGCAGCCAAGAAGAGGAGACCCAGTACTTC
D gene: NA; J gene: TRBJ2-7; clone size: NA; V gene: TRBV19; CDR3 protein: CASSIQGSGEQYF; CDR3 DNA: TGTGCCAGTAGTATACAGGGATCCGGCGAGCAGTACTTC
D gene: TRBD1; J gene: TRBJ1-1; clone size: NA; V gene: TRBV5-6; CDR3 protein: CASSRLKGGLGNTEAFF; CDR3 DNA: TGTGCCAGCAGCCGTCTGAAAGGGGGCCTTGGTAACACTGAAGCTTTCTTT
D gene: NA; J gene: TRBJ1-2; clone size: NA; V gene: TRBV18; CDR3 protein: CASSPMDSYYGYTF; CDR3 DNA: TGTGCCAGCTCACCCATGGACAGTTACTATGGCTACACCTTC
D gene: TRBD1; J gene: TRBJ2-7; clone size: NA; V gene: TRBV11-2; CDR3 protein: CASSWDRAGEQYF; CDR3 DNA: TGTGCCAGCAGCTGGGACAGGGCGGGCGAGCAGTACTTC
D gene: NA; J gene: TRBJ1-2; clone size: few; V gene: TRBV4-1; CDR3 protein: CASSPTGRGSDYGYTF; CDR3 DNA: TGCGCCAGCAGCCCGACAGGAAGAGGATCTGACTATGGCTACACCTTC
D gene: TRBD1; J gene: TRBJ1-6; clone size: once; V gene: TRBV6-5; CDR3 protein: CASCQGASSPLHF; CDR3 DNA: TGTGCCAGCTGCCAGGGGGCGAGTTCACCCCTCCACTTT
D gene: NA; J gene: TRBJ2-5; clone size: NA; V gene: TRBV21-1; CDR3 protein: CASSTLHGTQYF; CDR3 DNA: TGTGCCAGCAGCACATTACATGGGACCCAGTACTTC
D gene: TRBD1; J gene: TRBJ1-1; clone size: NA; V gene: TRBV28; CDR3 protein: CASSPRGRGQTNTEAFF; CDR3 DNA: TGTGCCAGCAGTCCAAGGGGCAGGGGGCAGACGAACACTGAAGCTTTCTTT
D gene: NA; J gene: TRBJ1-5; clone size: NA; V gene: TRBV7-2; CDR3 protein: CASSSQGNRPQHF; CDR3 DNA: TGTGCCAGCAGCTCACAGGGTAATCGGCCCCAGCATTTT